The 29 T cell receptor beta chains below come from one sample, sequenced in a study of T-cell reconstitution after alpha-beta-depleted transplantation in children. This sample's TCRbeta library carried unique molecular identifier barcodes. Via MiXCR, TCRdb re-called the PCR reads, giving one row per CDR3 protein. The sample includes about 510,000 distinct CDR3 sequences, 9.5% to 12% of them seen just once. This sample comprised PBMCs, mostly from graft donor cells, obtained 180 days after TCRalphabeta/CD19-depleted stem cell transplant. These receptors came from a female patient aged 2-9 years who had a stem cell transplant for aplastic anemia, so the T cells may come from the graft donor.

This clonotype was observed a few times. The gene calls are TRBV11-2 and TRBJ2-3, with 7 bases fitting TRBD2. Per germline, CDR1 SGHAT and CDR2 FQNNGV. The CDR3 runs 17 residues. The trim removed 2 bases at V and 0 bases at J, leaving 8 bases unmatched. The CDR3 bases are TGTGCCAGCAGCTTAATCCCTAGCGGCGCTAGCACAGATACGCAGTATTTT. Translating it yields CASSLIPSGASTDTQYF.

Many counts were recorded for this clonotype. The chain joins TRBV20-1 to TRBJ2-7, with unresolved D. CDR1 DFQATT and CDR2 SNEGSKA come from the germline V gene (reference sequence). Trimming took 3 bases from V and 2 from J, leaving 11 bases between them. This CDR3 comprises 13 residues. CDR3 DNA: TGCAGTGCTAGTGATCTAAACGCCTACGAGCAGTACGTC. Translation: CSASDLNAYEQYV.

The sample holds a few counts of this clonotype. The chain employs TRBV6-2 or TRBV6-3 and TRBJ2-2, with 14 bases that match TRBD2. V lost 5 bases to trimming and J lost 8 bases; unmatched junction nucleotides: 10. This CDR3 is built from 17 residues. From germline, CDR1 is MNHEY and CDR2 SVGEGT. CDR3 sequence reads: CASSRTSGRIWAGELFF. CDR3 DNA: TGTGCCAGCAGTCGGACTAGCGGGAGGATCTGGGCAGGGGAGCTGTTTTTT.

A few counts support this clonotype. This chain links TRBV28 with TRBJ2-3, with D possibly TRBD1 on 6 matching bases. CDR1 and CDR2 (germline): MDHEN, SYDVKM. The CDR3 is 18 amino acids. V shed 5 bases and J shed 0 bases, with 21 bases lying between them. CDR3: CASSPYGQRDHSTDTQYF. The CDR3 nucleotides read TGTGCCAGCAGTCCCTACGGACAGAGAGATCATAGCACAGATACGCAGTATTTT.

This clonotype was detected a few times. This chain joins TRBV6-9 and TRBJ2-2; D may correspond to TRBD1 or TRBD2 (5 bases each). The CDR3 is made up of 13 amino acids. Germline V lookup: CDR1 MNHGY, CDR2 SVAAGI. Trimming pared 2 bases from V and 6 bases from J, leaving 7 bases between. The CDR3 bases are TGTGCCAGCAGTTATGGGGGTTCCGGGGAGCTGTTTTTT. Its translation is CASSYGGSGELFF.

This clonotype was counted ten times or more. The chain carries TRBV28 and TRBJ2-1; 7 positions match TRBD2. The CDR3 extends over 14 amino acids. The V and J ends lost 2 bases and 10 bases, in that order; junction bases with no gene match: 8. Germline CDR1 MDHEN, CDR2 SYDVKM. CDR3 protein: CASSLPAGVWEQFF. For the CDR3, the DNA is TGTGCCAGCAGTTTACCGGCGGGAGTGTGGGAGCAGTTCTTC.

V gene TRBV28 combines with J gene TRBJ2-7; no clear D gene. Germline CDR1 MDHEN, CDR2 SYDVKM. The CDR3 extends over 14 amino acids. V lost 6 bases and J 1 base, leaving 13 bases between the germline ends. This CDR3 is CASRHPGGSYEQYF. The DNA of the CDR3 is TGTGCCAGCAGACACCCGGGTGGATCCTACGAGCAGTACTTC.

This clonotype has just a few counts. The CDR3 is CASSYRLADTDTQYF. The DNA of the CDR3 is TGTGCCAGCAGTTATAGGCTAGCGGACACAGATACGCAGTATTTT. The rearrangement joins TRBV27 to TRBJ2-3, with 7 nucleotides matching TRBD2. This CDR3 is built from 15 residues. Germline V gene data show CDR1 as MNHEY and CDR2 as SMNVEV (reference sequence). V dropped 4 bases and J dropped 2; count of bases not matched to a gene: 6.

The CDR3 DNA follows: TGTGCCAGCAGTCGCGGGACATATAGCAATCAGCCCCAGCATTTT. This gives the protein CASSRGTYSNQPQHF. This sequence joins TRBV6-2 or TRBV6-3 and TRBJ1-5, with a weak D call TRBD1 (6 bases). The CDR3 is 15 residues long. CDR1 is MNHEY, CDR2 SVGEGT, per germline. The V end lost 5 bases, the J end lost 0 bases, and 11 bases lay between the germline ends.

The table lists this clonotype with a few counts. This chain links TRBV7-8 with TRBJ1-2, with TRBD1 as a possible D gene (5 bases). The germline V and J ends were trimmed by 2 bases and 8 bases, with 18 bases remaining between them. CDR3 length: 15 residues. Germline lookup yields CDR1 SGHVS and CDR2 FQNEAQ. For the CDR3, the DNA is TGTGCCAGCAGCTTAATTGCCAGGGCGTGGGGCGGCTACACCTTC. Translation gives CASSLIARAWGGYTF.

The rearrangement links TRBV20-1 to TRBJ1-2, with D possibly matching TRBD1 (5 bases). Germline V CDR1 and CDR2: DFQATT, SNEGSKA (reference sequence). The length of the CDR3 is 12 residues. Trimming removed 6 bases at V and 8 bases at J, with 16 bases between. The CDR3 bases are TGCAGTGCCCAACGGGGCCTCGGCGGCTACACCTTC. It encodes CSAQRGLGGYTF.

The chain links TRBV20-1 to TRBJ2-2; D is unresolved. The CDR3 covers 15 residues. Trimming shortened V by 3 bases and J by 0 bases, and 11 bases separated the two germline ends. Germline lookup yields CDR1 DFQATT and CDR2 SNEGSKA (reference sequence). The CDR3 region is CSARARIANTGELFF. In DNA form, the CDR3 reads TGCAGTGCTAGGGCACGGATCGCGAACACCGGGGAGCTGTTTTTT.

This chain uses TRBV27 with TRBJ2-1, with D uncertain. The germline CDR1 and CDR2 sequences are MNHEY and SMNVEV (reference sequence). Trimming cost V 4 bases and J 3 bases, with 19 bases left between them. The CDR3 contains 17 residues. The CDR3: CASSSGRSSVNYNEQFF. CDR3 nucleotides: TGTGCCAGCAGTTCGGGCCGATCTTCTGTCAACTACAATGAGCAGTTCTTC.

A few counts support this clonotype. The chain joins TRBV11-2 to TRBJ1-1, with 10 bases that match TRBD1. Germline CDR1 SGHAT, CDR2 FQNNGV. J was trimmed by 8 bases and V by 5 bases; bases with no gene match: 14. The CDR3 is made up of 16 amino acids. The CDR3 reads CASSLLRDRGSPEAFF. As DNA, the CDR3 is TGTGCCAGCAGCCTATTACGGGACAGGGGATCTCCCGAAGCTTTCTTT.

At least ten counts were recorded for this clonotype. V is TRBV6-5 and J is TRBJ2-3; D gene uncertain. The CDR3 has 14 residues. V lost 4 bases, J lost 0 bases, and 8 bases lay in between. The germline V gene has CDR1 MNHEY and CDR2 SVGAGI. Written as DNA, the CDR3 is TGTGCCAGCAGTTTGGTTCCTAGCACAGATACGCAGTATTTT. This translates into CASSLVPSTDTQYF.

The chain uses TRBV20-1 and TRBJ1-5; D call uncertain. V lost 1 base to trimming and J lost 2 bases, with 12 bases between them. The CDR3 is made up of 15 amino acids. The germline V gene has CDR1 DFQATT and CDR2 SNEGSKA (reference sequence). The CDR3 is CSARVGVDRNQPQHF. CDR3 sequence (DNA): TGCAGTGCTAGAGTTGGGGTGGATCGCAATCAGCCCCAGCATTTT.

This clonotype was seen a handful of times. This chain uses TRBV28 with TRBJ2-7, with 12 bases identical to TRBD2. CDR1 and CDR2 from the germline V gene are MDHEN and SYDVKM. After removal of 5 bases from V and 4 bases from J, the junction contained 9 bases not matched to a gene. This CDR3 is built from 16 residues. CDR3 region: CASSPRLAGAIYEQYF. The CDR3 DNA reads as TGTGCCAGCAGTCCGAGACTAGCGGGAGCGATATACGAGCAGTACTTC.

The CDR3 nucleotides are TGTGCCAGCAGCGAACTAGCGGGTATGGTGGCAGATACGCAGTATTTT. The encoded protein is CASSELAGMVADTQYF. This chain links TRBV7-2 with TRBJ2-3, with 9 bases matching TRBD2. The V and J ends lost 5 bases and 4 bases, in that order; junction bases with no gene match: 10. The CDR3 consists of 16 residues. In germline, CDR1 is SGHTA, CDR2 FQGNSA.

This clonotype turned up a few times. The rearrangement joins TRBV3-1 to TRBJ2-3; no clear D. V dropped 0 bases and J dropped 4 bases, with 5 bases sitting between them. Germline V gene lookup returns CDR1 LGHDT and CDR2 YNNKEL (reference sequence). The CDR3 extends over 13 amino acids. The chain's CDR3 is CASSQEPPDTQYF. CDR3 coding DNA: TGTGCCAGCAGCCAAGAGCCGCCAGATACGCAGTATTTT.

V is TRBV7-7 and J is TRBJ2-1, with D maybe TRBD2 (5 bases). The germline V gene has CDR1 SSHAT and CDR2 FNYEAQ (reference sequence). V was cut by 2 bases and J by 9 bases, with 11 bases left in between. The length of the CDR3 is 13 residues. The CDR3 nucleotides are TGTGCCAGCAGCTTAACCCGGGGTCGTGAGCAGTTCTTC. Its translation is CASSLTRGREQFF.

The chain links TRBV20-1 to TRBJ2-3; 8 nucleotides align to TRBD2. The V and J ends lost 2 bases and 0 bases, in that order; junction bases with no gene match: 4. The V gene's germline CDR1 is DFQATT and CDR2 SNEGSKA (reference sequence). The CDR3 spans 15 residues. The CDR3 spells CSARSASGSTDTQYF. DNA of the CDR3: TGCAGTGCTAGATCGGCTAGCGGGAGCACAGATACGCAGTATTTT.

This chain uses TRBV5-1 with TRBJ2-1, with D unresolved. This CDR3 region has 17 residues. Germline V gene sequence: CDR1 SGHRS, CDR2 YFSETQ. Trimming removed 0 bases at V and 10 bases at J, with 23 bases between. The CDR3: CASSLEPQLRIFWEQFF. CDR3 coding DNA: TGCGCCAGCAGCTTGGAACCTCAGTTGCGTATATTTTGGGAGCAGTTCTTC. Variable domain in full (rest from reference TRBV5-1 and TRBJ2-1): KAGVTQTPRYLIKTRGQQVTLSCSPISGHRSVSWYQQTPGQGLQFLFEYFSETQRNKGNFPGRFSGRQFSNSRSEMNVSTLELGDSALYLCASSLEPQLRIFWEQFFGPGTRLTVL.

V is TRBV6-1 and J is TRBJ2-5, with D tentatively TRBD2 (5 bases). The CDR3 extends over 13 amino acids. V gave up 5 bases and J gave up 5 bases, with 12 bases separating them. Per the germline V gene, CDR1 is MNHNS and CDR2 is SASEGT. In DNA form, the CDR3 reads TGTGCCAGCAGTAAGGAGGTGGCGGAGACCCAGTACTTC. Translation: CASSKEVAETQYF.

This clonotype has only a few counts. The chain uses TRBV5-1 and TRBJ2-5; no clear D. CDR3 length: 13 residues. V was trimmed by 7 bases and J by 0 bases, leaving 10 bases between them. The germline V gene encodes CDR1 SGHRS and CDR2 YFSETQ. DNA of the CDR3: TGCGCCAGCGGACCCGGAGACCAAGAGACCCAGTACTTC. Translating gives CASGPGDQETQYF.

This clonotype has more than one count but fewer than ten. This rearrangement joins TRBV20-1 to TRBJ2-7; TRBD1 matches at 7 bases. CDR3 length: 14 amino acids. The ends lost 3 bases at V and 0 bases at J; junction bases unmatched: 5. Germline CDR1 reads DFQATT; CDR2 reads SNEGSKA (reference sequence). DNA of the CDR3: TGCAGTGCTAGCTACAGGGGTAGCTCCTACGAGCAGTACTTC. It codes for CSASYRGSSYEQYF.

This clonotype was picked up a small number of times. The DNA of the CDR3 is TGTGCCACCAGCAGAGGCCTTCCGGGACTAGCGGATACGCAGTATTTT. The encoded protein is CATSRGLPGLADTQYF. This rearrangement joins TRBV15 to TRBJ2-3; 10 bases are a match to TRBD2. V was clipped by 1 base and J by 6 bases; unmatched bases: 7. The CDR3 sequence is 16 residues long. CDR1 LNHNV and CDR2 YYDKDF come from the germline V gene (reference sequence).

V gene TRBV24-1 combines with J gene TRBJ2-7; D gene ambiguous. Germline V CDR1 and CDR2: KGHDR, SFDVKD. The CDR3 sequence is 14 residues long. V lost 12 bases and J 2 bases, leaving 19 bases between the germline ends. The CDR3 region is CAPPPETCPYEQYF. For the CDR3, the DNA is TGTGCCCCCCCCCCTGAAACTTGTCCCTACGAGCAGTACTTC.

The chain uses TRBV10-3 and TRBJ2-5, with a tentative D call TRBD1 (6 bases). Germline CDR1 is ENHRY and CDR2 is SYGVKD. V was shortened by 4 bases and J by 5 bases, with 11 bases between the two germline ends. This CDR3 has 13 residues. In DNA form, the CDR3 reads TGTGCCATCAGTGTCAGGGGCAAGGAGACCCAGTACTTC. It encodes CAISVRGKETQYF.

This clonotype was recorded a few times. The chain has TRBV30 and TRBJ2-3; the D gene is possibly TRBD2 (5 bases). V shed 2 bases and J shed 4 bases, with 10 bases lying between them. The CDR3 is 13 amino acids. Germline CDR1 GTSNPN, CDR2 SVGIG (reference sequence). DNA of the CDR3: TGTGCCTGGAGTACTAGGGCCGCAGATACGCAGTATTTT. Translating it yields CAWSTRAADTQYF.